This is a list of T cell receptor beta chains from one sample in a study of identical twins. TCRdb re-called the 5' RACE reads with MiXCR, one entry per CDR3 protein. The repertoire consists of about 220,000 distinct CDR3 sequences, with 6.5% to 8.5% occurring once and the leading ten covering about 1.8%. The data were also submitted as part of a second study, on yellow fever vaccine responses in identical twins.

The sequenced sample was memory (CD45RO+) T cells sorted from blood. These receptors all come from a young woman in good health. CDR3s include the opening cysteine and the closing phenylalanine or tryptophan. The order of the fields is CDR3 length, D gene, clone size, J gene, V gene, CDR3 protein, CDR3 DNA. A D gene is named only where the DNA matches it firmly. Clone sizes are given selectively: once, few, many, or a class where the clone is expanded.

len: 13
d_gene: .
abundance: many
j_gene: TRBJ2-7
v_gene: TRBV7-9
CDR3aa: CASSLGFFSEQYF
CDR3nt: TGTGCCAGCAGCTTAGGATTTTTTTCCGAGCAGTACTTC

len: 16
d_gene: .
abundance: .
j_gene: TRBJ2-5
v_gene: TRBV9
CDR3aa: CASSSSLASSWETQYF
CDR3nt: TGTGCCAGCAGCTCAAGCCTGGCGAGTAGTTGGGAGACCCAGTACTTC

len: 13
d_gene: .
abundance: .
j_gene: TRBJ2-3
v_gene: TRBV2
CDR3aa: CASTDGSTDTQYF
CDR3nt: TGTGCCTCCACGGACGGAAGCACAGATACGCAGTATTTT

len: 15
d_gene: .
abundance: .
j_gene: TRBJ2-2
v_gene: TRBV9
CDR3aa: CASSVAGPGTGELFF
CDR3nt: TGTGCCAGCAGCGTAGCGGGCCCGGGGACCGGGGAGCTGTTTTTT

len: 13
d_gene: .
abundance: few
j_gene: TRBJ2-2
v_gene: TRBV7-8
CDR3aa: CASSPVGTGELFF
CDR3nt: TGTGCCAGCAGTCCTGTAGGAACCGGGGAGCTGTTTTTT

len: 16
d_gene: .
abundance: many
j_gene: TRBJ2-4
v_gene: TRBV4-2
CDR3aa: CASSQVEAGGKNIQYF
CDR3nt: TGTGCCAGCAGCCAAGTAGAGGCTGGGGGCAAAAACATTCAGTACTTC

len: 17
d_gene: .
abundance: few
j_gene: TRBJ2-2
v_gene: TRBV12-3/TRBV12-4
CDR3aa: CASKSGFGGRNTGELFF
CDR3nt: TGTGCCAGCAAATCGGGATTCGGTGGTCGGAACACCGGGGAGCTGTTTTTT

len: 16
d_gene: TRBD2
abundance: few
j_gene: TRBJ2-7
v_gene: TRBV20-1
CDR3aa: CSARDSSGRKGYEQYF
CDR3nt: TGCAGTGCTAGAGATAGCAGCGGGAGAAAGGGATACGAGCAGTACTTC

len: 16
d_gene: TRBD2
abundance: few
j_gene: TRBJ2-3
v_gene: TRBV5-4
CDR3aa: CASSLGGLARTDTQYF
CDR3nt: TGTGCCAGCAGCTTGGGGGGACTAGCGCGCACAGATACGCAGTATTTT

len: 15
d_gene: TRBD1
abundance: .
j_gene: TRBJ2-1
v_gene: TRBV11-2
CDR3aa: CASRQGQGAHNEQFF
CDR3nt: TGTGCCAGCAGACAGGGACAGGGGGCCCACAATGAGCAGTTCTTC

len: 13
d_gene: .
abundance: .
j_gene: TRBJ2-3
v_gene: TRBV7-2
CDR3aa: CASSRVRSDTQYF
CDR3nt: TGTGCCAGCAGCCGAGTCAGGTCGGATACGCAGTATTTT

len: 15
d_gene: TRBD2
abundance: many
j_gene: TRBJ2-7
v_gene: TRBV28
CDR3aa: CASSLSTSGSYEQYF
CDR3nt: TGTGCCAGCAGTTTATCGACTAGCGGGAGCTACGAGCAGTACTTC

len: 19
d_gene: TRBD2
abundance: few
j_gene: TRBJ2-1
v_gene: TRBV12-3/TRBV12-4
CDR3aa: CASSGRRLAGESSYNEQFF
CDR3nt: TGTGCCAGCAGTGGCAGGAGACTAGCGGGGGAGAGCTCCTACAATGAGCAGTTCTTC

len: 14
d_gene: .
abundance: .
j_gene: TRBJ2-7
v_gene: TRBV5-8
CDR3aa: CASSLIGSNNEQYF
CDR3nt: TGTGCCAGCAGCCTCATCGGGTCCAACAACGAGCAGTACTTC